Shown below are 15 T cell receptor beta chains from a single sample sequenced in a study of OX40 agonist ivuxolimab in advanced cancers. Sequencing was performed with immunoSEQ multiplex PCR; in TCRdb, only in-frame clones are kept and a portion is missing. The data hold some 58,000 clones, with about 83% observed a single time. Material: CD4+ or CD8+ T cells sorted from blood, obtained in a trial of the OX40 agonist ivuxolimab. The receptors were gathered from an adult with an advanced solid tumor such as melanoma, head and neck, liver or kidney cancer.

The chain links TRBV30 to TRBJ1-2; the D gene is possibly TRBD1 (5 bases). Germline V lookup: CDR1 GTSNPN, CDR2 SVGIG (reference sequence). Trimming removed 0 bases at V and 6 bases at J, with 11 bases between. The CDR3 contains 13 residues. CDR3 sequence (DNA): TGTGCCTGGAGTGTAGCAGGGAAGAATGGCTACACCTTC. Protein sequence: CAWSVAGKNGYTF. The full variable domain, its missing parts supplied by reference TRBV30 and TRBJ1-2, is SQTIHQWPATLVQPVGSPLSLECTVEGTSNPNLYWYRQAAGRGLQLLFYSVGIGQISSEVPQNLSASRPQDRQFILSSKKLLLSDSGFYLCAWSVAGKNGYTFGSGTRLTVV.

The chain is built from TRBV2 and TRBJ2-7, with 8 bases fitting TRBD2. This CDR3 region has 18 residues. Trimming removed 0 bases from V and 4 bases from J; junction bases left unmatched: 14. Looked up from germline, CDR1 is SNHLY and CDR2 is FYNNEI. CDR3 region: CASSEAASGRRRFYEQYF. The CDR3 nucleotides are TGTGCCAGCAGTGAAGCAGCGAGCGGGAGACGTCGATTTTACGAGCAGTACTTC.

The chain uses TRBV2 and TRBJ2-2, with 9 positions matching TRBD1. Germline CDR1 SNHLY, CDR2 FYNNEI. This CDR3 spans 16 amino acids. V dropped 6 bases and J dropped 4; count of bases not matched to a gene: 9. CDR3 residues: CASRGGGQGSTGELFF. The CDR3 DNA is TGTGCCAGCAGAGGAGGGGGACAGGGATCCACCGGGGAGCTGTTTTTT.

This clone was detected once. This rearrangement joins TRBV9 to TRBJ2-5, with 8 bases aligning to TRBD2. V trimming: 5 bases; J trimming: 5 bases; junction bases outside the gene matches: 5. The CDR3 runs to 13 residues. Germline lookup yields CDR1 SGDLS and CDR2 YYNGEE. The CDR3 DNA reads TGTGCCAGCAGTCTTAGCGGGGAGGAGACCCAGTACTTC. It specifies CASSLSGEETQYF.

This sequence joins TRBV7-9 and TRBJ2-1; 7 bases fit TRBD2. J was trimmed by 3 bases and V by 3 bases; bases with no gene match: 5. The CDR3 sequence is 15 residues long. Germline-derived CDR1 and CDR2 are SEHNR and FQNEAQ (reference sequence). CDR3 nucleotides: TGTGCCAGCAGCTTCCCGGGAGGACGCTACAATGAGCAGTTCTTC. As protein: CASSFPGGRYNEQFF.

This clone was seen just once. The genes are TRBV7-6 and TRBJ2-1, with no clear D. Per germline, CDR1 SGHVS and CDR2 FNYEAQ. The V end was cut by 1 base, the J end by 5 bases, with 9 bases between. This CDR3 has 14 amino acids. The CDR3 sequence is CASSLGVGDNEQFF. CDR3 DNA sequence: TGTGCCAGCAGCTTAGGGGTTGGTGACAATGAGCAGTTCTTC.

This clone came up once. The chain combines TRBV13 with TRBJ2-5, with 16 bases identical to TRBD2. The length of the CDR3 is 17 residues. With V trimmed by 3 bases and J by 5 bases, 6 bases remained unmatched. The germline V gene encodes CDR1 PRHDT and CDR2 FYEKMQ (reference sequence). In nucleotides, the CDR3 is TGTGCCAGCAGCTTGGGACTAGCGGGAGGGGCCGGGGAGACCCAGTACTTC. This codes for CASSLGLAGGAGETQYF.

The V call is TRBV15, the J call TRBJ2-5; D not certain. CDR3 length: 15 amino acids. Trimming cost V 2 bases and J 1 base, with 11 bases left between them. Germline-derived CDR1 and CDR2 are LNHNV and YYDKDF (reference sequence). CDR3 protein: CATSRSKTPQETQYF. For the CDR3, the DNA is TGTGCCACCAGCAGATCTAAGACACCCCAAGAGACCCAGTACTTC.

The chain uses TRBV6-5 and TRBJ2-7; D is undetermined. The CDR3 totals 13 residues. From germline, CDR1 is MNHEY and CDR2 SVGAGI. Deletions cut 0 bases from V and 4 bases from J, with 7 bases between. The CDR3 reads CASSYSTGYEQYF. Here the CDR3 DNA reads TGTGCCAGCAGTTACTCTACGGGTTACGAGCAGTACTTC.

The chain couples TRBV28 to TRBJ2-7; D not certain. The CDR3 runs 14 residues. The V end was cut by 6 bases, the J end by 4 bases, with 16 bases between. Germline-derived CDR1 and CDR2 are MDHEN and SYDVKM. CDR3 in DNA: TGTGCCAGCAGCCAAACACCTACCAGGTACGAGCAGTACTTC. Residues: CASSQTPTRYEQYF.

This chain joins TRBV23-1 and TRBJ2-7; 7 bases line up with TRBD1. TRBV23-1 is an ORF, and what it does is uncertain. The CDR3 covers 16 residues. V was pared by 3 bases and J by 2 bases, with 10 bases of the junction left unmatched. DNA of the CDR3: TGCGCCAGCAGTCAGACGACAGGGAAAAGGGCCTACGAGCAGTACTTC. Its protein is CASSQTTGKRAYEQYF.

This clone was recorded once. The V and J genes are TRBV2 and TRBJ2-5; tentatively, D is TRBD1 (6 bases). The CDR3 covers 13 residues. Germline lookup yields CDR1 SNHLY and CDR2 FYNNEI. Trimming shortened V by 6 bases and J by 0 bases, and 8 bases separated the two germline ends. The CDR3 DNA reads TGTGCCAGCAGCCGGGACAACCAAGAGACCCAGTACTTC. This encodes CASSRDNQETQYF.

CDR3 in DNA: TGTGCCAGCACAGTCGGACTAGCCTACAATGAGCAGTTCTTC. This codes for CASTVGLAYNEQFF. This chain uses TRBV2 with TRBJ2-1, with TRBD2 matching over 7 bases. The CDR3 contains 14 residues. Germline assignment: CDR1 SNHLY and CDR2 FYNNEI. V gave up 7 bases and J gave up 2 bases; unmatched junction bases: 5.

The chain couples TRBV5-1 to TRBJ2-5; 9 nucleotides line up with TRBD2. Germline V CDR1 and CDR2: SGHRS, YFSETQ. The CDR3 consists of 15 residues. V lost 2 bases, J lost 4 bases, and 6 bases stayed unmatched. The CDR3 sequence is CASSLGLAGLETQYF. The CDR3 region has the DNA TGCGCCAGCAGCTTAGGGCTAGCGGGATTAGAGACCCAGTACTTC.

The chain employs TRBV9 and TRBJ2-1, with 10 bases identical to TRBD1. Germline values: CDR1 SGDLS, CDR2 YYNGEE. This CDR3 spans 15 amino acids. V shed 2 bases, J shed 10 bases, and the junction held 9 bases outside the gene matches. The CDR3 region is CASSVRDRGLEEQFF. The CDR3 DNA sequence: TGTGCCAGCAGCGTCCGGGACAGGGGACTCGAGGAGCAGTTCTTC.